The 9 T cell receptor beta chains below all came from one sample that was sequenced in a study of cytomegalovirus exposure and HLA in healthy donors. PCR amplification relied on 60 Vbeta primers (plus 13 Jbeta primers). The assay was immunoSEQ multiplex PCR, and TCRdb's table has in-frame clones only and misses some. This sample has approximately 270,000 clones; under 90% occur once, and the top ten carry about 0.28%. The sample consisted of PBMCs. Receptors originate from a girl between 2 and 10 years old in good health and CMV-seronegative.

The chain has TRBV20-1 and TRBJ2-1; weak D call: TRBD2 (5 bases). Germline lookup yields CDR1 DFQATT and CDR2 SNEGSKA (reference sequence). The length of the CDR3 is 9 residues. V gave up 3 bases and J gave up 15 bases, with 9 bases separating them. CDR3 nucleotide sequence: TGCAGTGCTAGTGAGGGAAGGTTCTTC. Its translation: CSASEGRFF.

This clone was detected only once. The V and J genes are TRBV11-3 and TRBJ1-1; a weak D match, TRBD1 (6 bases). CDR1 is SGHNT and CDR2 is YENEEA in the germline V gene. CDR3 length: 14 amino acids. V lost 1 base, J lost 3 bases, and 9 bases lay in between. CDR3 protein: CASSLAGADTEAFF. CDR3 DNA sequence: TGTGCCAGCAGCTTAGCAGGGGCTGACACTGAAGCTTTCTTT.

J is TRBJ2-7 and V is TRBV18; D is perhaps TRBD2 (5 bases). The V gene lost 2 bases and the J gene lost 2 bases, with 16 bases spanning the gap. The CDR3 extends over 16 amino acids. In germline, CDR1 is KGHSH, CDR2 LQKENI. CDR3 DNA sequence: TGTGCCAGCTCACCAGGAGGACGGTGGAAAGCCTACGAGCAGTACTTC. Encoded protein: CASSPGGRWKAYEQYF.

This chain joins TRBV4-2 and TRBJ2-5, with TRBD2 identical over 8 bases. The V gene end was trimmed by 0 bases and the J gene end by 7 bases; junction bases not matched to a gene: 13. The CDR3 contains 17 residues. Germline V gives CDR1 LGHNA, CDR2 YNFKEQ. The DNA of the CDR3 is TGTGCCAGCAGCCAAGAACCGGGACTAGTGGGCGATGGGACCCAGTACTTC. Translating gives CASSQEPGLVGDGTQYF.

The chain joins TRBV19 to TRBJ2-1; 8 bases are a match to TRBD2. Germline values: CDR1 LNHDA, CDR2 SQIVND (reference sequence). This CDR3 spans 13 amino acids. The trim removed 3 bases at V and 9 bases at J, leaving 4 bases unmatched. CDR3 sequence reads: CASSIIGGAEQFF. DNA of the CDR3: TGTGCCAGTAGTATTATCGGGGGGGCTGAGCAGTTCTTC.

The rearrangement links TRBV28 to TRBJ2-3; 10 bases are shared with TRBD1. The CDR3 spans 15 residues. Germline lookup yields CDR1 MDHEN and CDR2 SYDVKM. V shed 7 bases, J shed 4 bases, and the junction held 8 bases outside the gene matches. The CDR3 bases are TGTGCCAGCATCCCGGGACAGGGGCTGGCAGATACGCAGTATTTT. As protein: CASIPGQGLADTQYF.

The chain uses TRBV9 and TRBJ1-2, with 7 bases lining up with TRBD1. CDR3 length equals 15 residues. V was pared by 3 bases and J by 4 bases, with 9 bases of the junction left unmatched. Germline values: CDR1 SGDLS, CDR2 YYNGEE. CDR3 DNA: TGTGCCAGCAGCGCGGGTTCGACAGGGTCCTATGGCTACACCTTC. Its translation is CASSAGSTGSYGYTF.

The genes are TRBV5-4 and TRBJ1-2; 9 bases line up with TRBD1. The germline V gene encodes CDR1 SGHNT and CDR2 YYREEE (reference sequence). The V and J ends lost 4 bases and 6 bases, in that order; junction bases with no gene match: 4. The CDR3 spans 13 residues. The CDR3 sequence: CASSPDRGHGYTF. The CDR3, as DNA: TGTGCCAGCAGCCCGGACAGGGGCCATGGCTACACCTTC.

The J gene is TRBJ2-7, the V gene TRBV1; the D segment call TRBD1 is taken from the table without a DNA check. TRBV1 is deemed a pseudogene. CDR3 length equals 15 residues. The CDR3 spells CTSSQVVVGCYEQYF. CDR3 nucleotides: TGCACCAGCAGCCAAGTCGTGGTGGGCTGCTACGAGCAGTACTTC.